The present entry profiles one T cell receptor (beta chain) with its context. Its antigen remains unknown. V was clipped by 4 bases and J by 3 bases; unmatched bases: 7. The CDR3 covers 14 residues. CDR1 is SGHRS, CDR2 YFSETQ, per germline. The sample is drawn from a study of shared clonotypes between healthy human individuals. Whole-study results and caveats: Around 5% of naive CD4 clonotypes were common to several donors.

Produced via immunoSEQ multiplex PCR; TCRdb's table is partial and in-frame only. This sample has around 2,000,000 clones, with under 95% found just once. Naive CD8 isolation took CD45RO-negative cells positively selected for CCR7 and excluded terminally differentiated effector memory CD45RA+ cells. This chain uses TRBV5-1 with TRBJ2-7; 7 nucleotides agree with TRBD1. The sequencing sample was made of naive CD8+ T cells from PBMCs. This TCR was recovered from a man aged 18 to 30 in good health. Some clones in this sample may be carry-over from other donors' samples. CDR3 nucleotide sequence: TGCGCCAGCAGCCCGACGGCAGGGGGCTACGAGCAGTACTTC. It encodes CASSPTAGGYEQYF.